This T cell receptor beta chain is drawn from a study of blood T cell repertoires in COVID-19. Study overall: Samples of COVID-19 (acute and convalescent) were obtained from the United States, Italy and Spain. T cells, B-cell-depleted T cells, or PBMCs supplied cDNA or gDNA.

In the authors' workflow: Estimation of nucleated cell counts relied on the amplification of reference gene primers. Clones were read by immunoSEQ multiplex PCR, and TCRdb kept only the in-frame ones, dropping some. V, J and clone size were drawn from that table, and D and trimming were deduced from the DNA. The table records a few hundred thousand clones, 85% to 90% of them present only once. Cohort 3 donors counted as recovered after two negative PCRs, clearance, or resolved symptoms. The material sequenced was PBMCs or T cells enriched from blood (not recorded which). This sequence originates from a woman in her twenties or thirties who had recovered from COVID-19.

The CDR3 region is CASSLVAESSYEQYF. The CDR3 nucleotides are TGTGCCAGCTCACTCGTAGCGGAAAGCTCCTACGAGCAGTACTTC. This sequence joins TRBV18 and TRBJ2-7, with a weak D call TRBD2 (6 bases). The CDR3 sequence is 15 residues long. V lost 4 bases and J 0 bases, leaving 13 bases between the germline ends. Germline CDR1 and CDR2: KGHSH and LQKENI.